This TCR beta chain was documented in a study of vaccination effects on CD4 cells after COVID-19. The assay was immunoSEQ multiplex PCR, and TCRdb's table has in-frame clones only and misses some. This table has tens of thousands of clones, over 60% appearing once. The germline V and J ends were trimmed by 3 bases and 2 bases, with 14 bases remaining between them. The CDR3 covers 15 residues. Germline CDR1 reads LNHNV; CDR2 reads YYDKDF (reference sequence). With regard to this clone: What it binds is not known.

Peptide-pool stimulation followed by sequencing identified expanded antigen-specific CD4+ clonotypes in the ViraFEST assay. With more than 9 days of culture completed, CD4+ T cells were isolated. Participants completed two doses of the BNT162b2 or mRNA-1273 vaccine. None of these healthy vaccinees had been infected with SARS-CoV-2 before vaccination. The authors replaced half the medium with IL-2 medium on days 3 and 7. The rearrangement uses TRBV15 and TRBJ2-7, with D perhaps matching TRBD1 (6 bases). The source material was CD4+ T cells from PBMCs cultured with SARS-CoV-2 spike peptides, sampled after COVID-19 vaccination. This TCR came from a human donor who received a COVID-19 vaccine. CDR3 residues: CATSSVSGDPYEQYF. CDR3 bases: TGTGCCACCAGCAGCGTTTCAGGGGATCCCTACGAGCAGTACTTC.